This entry lists 19 T cell receptor beta chains sequenced from one sample in a study of blood T cell repertoires in COVID-19. The repertoire was sequenced with immunoSEQ multiplex PCR; TCRdb's copy has only in-frame clones and lacks some. The sample consists of 150,000 to 200,000 clones, approximately 88% of them appearing once. The specimen sequenced was peripheral blood. The receptors were gathered from a woman of 80 years or more with active or convalescent COVID-19.

This rearrangement joins TRBV10-3 to TRBJ2-5; no reliable D call. Per the germline V gene, CDR1 is ENHRY and CDR2 is SYGVKD. The V end was cut by 3 bases, the J end by 8 bases, with 7 bases between. The CDR3 runs to 11 residues. CDR3 sequence: CAISDSFTQYF. CDR3 in DNA: TGTGCCATCAGTGATTCATTTACCCAGTACTTC.

This clone was counted only a few times. The V and J genes are TRBV18 and TRBJ1-6; D is perhaps TRBD1 (5 bases). This CDR3 region has 17 residues. Trimming pared 2 bases from V and 4 bases from J, leaving 15 bases between. Germline V gene lookup returns CDR1 KGHSH and CDR2 LQKENI. The CDR3 loop reads CASSPYGPDTYNSPLHF. The CDR3 nucleotides are TGTGCCAGCTCACCATACGGTCCGGACACGTATAATTCACCCCTCCACTTT.

This chain connects TRBV19 to TRBJ2-1; D is unresolved. CDR3 size: 13 residues. Germline assignment: CDR1 LNHDA and CDR2 SQIVND (reference sequence). V shed 7 bases and J shed 5 bases, with 12 bases lying between them. CDR3 sequence: CASKTASHNEQFF. In DNA, the CDR3 is TGTGCCAGTAAGACTGCTTCCCACAATGAGCAGTTCTTC.

The CDR3 loop reads CSVVDRPGTEAFF. The CDR3 coding sequence is TGCAGCGTTGTGGACAGGCCTGGGACTGAAGCTTTCTTT. This sequence joins TRBV29-1 and TRBJ1-1; 7 nucleotides align to TRBD1. V gave up 4 bases and J gave up 5 bases; unmatched junction bases: 7. The CDR3 is made up of 13 amino acids. The V gene's germline CDR1 is SQVTM and CDR2 ANQGSEA.

This clone was seen only a few times. This chain joins TRBV5-1 and TRBJ2-7; 7 positions agree with TRBD1. The CDR3 runs 15 residues. Germline V gives CDR1 SGHRS, CDR2 YFSETQ. V trimming: 0 bases; J trimming: 1 base; junction bases outside the gene matches: 4. The DNA of the CDR3 is TGCGCCAGCAGCTTGGGGGACAGAAAATCCTACGAGCAGTACTTC. As protein: CASSLGDRKSYEQYF.

This chain uses TRBV2 with TRBJ1-5; 7 bases align to TRBD1. This CDR3 spans 16 amino acids. Per germline, CDR1 SNHLY and CDR2 FYNNEI. Trimming cost V 3 bases and J 6 bases; bases outside gene matches: 11. For the CDR3, the DNA is TGTGCCAGCAGTGAGAGGGAGAGGCAGGGGGGTCAGCCCCAGCATTTT. Protein: CASSERERQGGQPQHF. The variable domain in full, completed from reference TRBV2 and TRBJ1-5, reads EPEVTQTPSHQVTQMGQEVILRCVPISNHLYFYWYRQILGQKVEFLVSFYNNEISEKSEIFDDQFSVERPDGSNFTLKIRSTKLEDSAMYFCASSERERQGGQPQHFGDGTRLSIL.

The V call is TRBV7-2, the J call TRBJ2-5; 7 bases match TRBD2. In germline, CDR1 is SGHTA, CDR2 FQGNSA. The V segment lost 5 bases and the J segment 4 bases; nucleotides outside the gene matches: 4. There are 13 residues in the CDR3. CDR3 sequence: CASSPGGGETQYF. CDR3 nucleotides: TGTGCCAGCAGCCCTGGGGGGGGAGAGACCCAGTACTTC.

The CDR3 coding sequence is TGTGCCAGCAGCTCGGCCGGGACATCTGTGAACACTGAAGCTTTCTTT. The encoded protein is CASSSAGTSVNTEAFF. This chain links TRBV3-1 (or the pseudogene TRBV3-2) with TRBJ1-1, with a tentative D call TRBD1 (6 bases). V was pared by 5 bases and J by 0 bases, with 16 bases between. This CDR3 is built from 16 residues. Looked up from germline, CDR1 is LGHDT and CDR2 is YNNKEL (reference sequence).

V is TRBV19 and J is TRBJ1-4; 8 bases agree with TRBD1. The length of the CDR3 is 15 residues. From germline, CDR1 is LNHDA and CDR2 SQIVND (reference sequence). J was trimmed by 0 bases and V by 7 bases; bases with no gene match: 4. CDR3 amino acids: CASKGQGATNEKLFF. The CDR3 DNA sequence: TGTGCCAGTAAAGGACAGGGCGCAACTAATGAAAAACTGTTTTTT.

V usage is TRBV5-4 and J usage is TRBJ1-3; perhaps TRBD1 as D (6 bases). V lost 4 bases, J lost 5 bases, and 10 bases lay in between. This CDR3 comprises 13 residues. Germline assignment: CDR1 SGHNT and CDR2 YYREEE (reference sequence). CDR3 DNA: TGTGCCAGCAGCCTGGACAGCAGAAACACCATATATTTT. Protein: CASSLDSRNTIYF.

The V gene is TRBV7-9, the J gene TRBJ2-7; 7 nucleotides match TRBD1. J was trimmed by 5 bases and V by 0 bases; bases with no gene match: 10. Germline-derived CDR1 and CDR2 are SEHNR and FQNEAQ (reference sequence). This CDR3 contains 16 residues. CDR3 nucleotide sequence: TGTGCCAGCAGCTTAGCGACCCGCAGGGGGAACCACGAGCAGTACTTC. Amino acids: CASSLATRRGNHEQYF. Drawing the rest from reference TRBV7-9 and TRBJ2-7, the complete variable domain is DTGVSQNPRHKITKRGQNVTFRCDPISEHNRLYWYRQTLGQGPEFLTYFQNEAQLEKSRLLSDRFSAERPKGSFSTLEIQRTEQGDSAMYLCASSLATRRGNHEQYFGPGTRLTVT.

This chain links TRBV6-5 with TRBJ2-2, with TRBD1 matching over 12 bases. Germline CDR1 is MNHEY and CDR2 is SVGAGI. The CDR3 covers 16 residues. J lost 7 bases, V lost 4 bases, and 7 bases had no gene match. The CDR3 DNA is TGTGCCAGCAGTTCCTATGGGACAGGGGGCGACGGGGAGCTGTTTTTT. Its protein is CASSSYGTGGDGELFF.

This chain joins TRBV11-3 and TRBJ2-7; 10 bases line up with TRBD1. Trimming removed 7 bases from V and 4 bases from J; junction bases left unmatched: 7. The CDR3 consists of 14 residues. The germline V gene encodes CDR1 SGHNT and CDR2 YENEEA. As DNA, the CDR3 is TGTGCCAGCATCGACCGGGACAGGGGTTACGAGCAGTACTTC. Translation gives CASIDRDRGYEQYF.

V usage is TRBV4-3 and J usage is TRBJ2-3; D not resolved. The CDR3 extends over 13 amino acids. Per germline, CDR1 LGHNA and CDR2 YSLEER. Trimming removed 0 bases from V and 5 bases from J, with 6 bases in between. CDR3 residues: CASSQDPGDTQYF. In DNA form, the CDR3 reads TGCGCCAGCAGCCAAGACCCAGGAGATACGCAGTATTTT.

The V call is TRBV18, the J call TRBJ2-7, with D perhaps matching TRBD2 (6 bases). V gave up 2 bases and J gave up 0 bases, with 11 bases separating them. Germline loops: CDR1 KGHSH, CDR2 LQKENI. The CDR3 runs to 15 residues. In DNA form, the CDR3 reads TGTGCCAGCTCACCAGTGCCTAGCGACTCCTACGAGCAGTACTTC. Protein sequence: CASSPVPSDSYEQYF.

The DNA for the CDR3 is TGTGCCAGCAGTGTAGGGAGAGCTGGAAACACCATATATTTT. Translation: CASSVGRAGNTIYF. The chain uses TRBV27 and TRBJ1-3; D not resolved. Deletions cut 5 bases from V and 2 bases from J, with 10 bases between. Germline-derived CDR1 and CDR2 are MNHEY and SMNVEV (reference sequence). This CDR3 has 14 amino acids.

The genes are TRBV6-5 and TRBJ2-3; TRBD2 is a possible D gene (6 bases). This CDR3 spans 14 amino acids. The germline V gene encodes CDR1 MNHEY and CDR2 SVGAGI. V shed 2 bases and J shed 11 bases, with 17 bases lying between them. The CDR3: CASSYEDYPSEQYF. The CDR3 DNA reads TGTGCCAGCAGTTACGAGGACTACCCCTCGGAGCAGTATTTT.

CDR3 bases: TGTGCTAGTGGTTTGGTACAGGGGTTCGAGCAGTACTTC. Residues: CASGLVQGFEQYF. The genes are TRBV12-5 and TRBJ2-7; 7 bases fit TRBD1. Germline values: CDR1 LGHNT, CDR2 FRNRAP. Trimming removed 0 bases from V and 6 bases from J; junction bases left unmatched: 2. The CDR3 is 13 amino acids.

This clone turned up a few times. This chain connects TRBV2 to TRBJ2-7; 9 bases agree with TRBD1. V trimming: 4 bases; J trimming: 5 bases; junction bases outside the gene matches: 12. Germline CDR1 SNHLY, CDR2 FYNNEI. The CDR3 is made up of 16 amino acids. The CDR3 DNA reads as TGTGCCAGCAGTGCCACAGGGGGCTCCTCAACAAACGAGCAGTACTTC. Residues: CASSATGGSSTNEQYF.